This T cell receptor (beta chain) was recovered during a study of CD8 T cells in ankylosing spondylitis. TCRdb ran MiXCR on the 5' RACE reads and lists one entry per CDR3 protein. The table shows about 160,000 distinct CDR3 sequences, with about 18% occurring only once. This clonotype was recorded at least ten times. V shed 1 base, J shed 2 bases, and the junction held 5 bases outside the gene matches. Germline CDR1 is SGHRS and CDR2 is YFSETQ. CDR3 size: 15 residues. The sequencing input was blood, either unsorted or a sorted T cell fraction (not recorded which). J is TRBJ2-7 and V is TRBV5-1; 8 bases match TRBD2. The clonotype originates from a male donor with ankylosing spondylitis or in good health (not recorded which). CDR3 sequence (DNA): TGCGCCAGCAGCTTGACTAGCGGTCCTCCCTACGAGCAGTACTTC. It specifies CASSLTSGPPYEQYF. The variable domain in full, with the rest retrieved from reference TRBV5-1 and TRBJ2-7, is KAGVTQTPRYLIKTRGQQVTLSCSPISGHRSVSWYQQTPGQGLQFLFEYFSETQRNKGNFPGRFSGRQFSNSRSEMNVSTLELGDSALYLCASSLTSGPPYEQYFGPGTRLTVT.